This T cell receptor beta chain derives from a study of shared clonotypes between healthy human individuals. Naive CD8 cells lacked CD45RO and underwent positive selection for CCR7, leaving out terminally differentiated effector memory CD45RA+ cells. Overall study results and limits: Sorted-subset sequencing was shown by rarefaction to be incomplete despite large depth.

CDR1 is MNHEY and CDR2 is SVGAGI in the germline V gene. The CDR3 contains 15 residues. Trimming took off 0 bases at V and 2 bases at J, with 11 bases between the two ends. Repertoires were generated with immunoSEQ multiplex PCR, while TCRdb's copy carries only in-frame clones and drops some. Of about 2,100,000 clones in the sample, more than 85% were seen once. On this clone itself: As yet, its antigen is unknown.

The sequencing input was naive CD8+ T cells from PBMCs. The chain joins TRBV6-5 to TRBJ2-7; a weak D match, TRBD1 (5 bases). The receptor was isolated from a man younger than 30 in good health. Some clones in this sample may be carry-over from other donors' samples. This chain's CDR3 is CASSYSDTQTYEQYF. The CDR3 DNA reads TGTGCCAGCAGTTACTCGGACACCCAGACCTACGAGCAGTACTTC.